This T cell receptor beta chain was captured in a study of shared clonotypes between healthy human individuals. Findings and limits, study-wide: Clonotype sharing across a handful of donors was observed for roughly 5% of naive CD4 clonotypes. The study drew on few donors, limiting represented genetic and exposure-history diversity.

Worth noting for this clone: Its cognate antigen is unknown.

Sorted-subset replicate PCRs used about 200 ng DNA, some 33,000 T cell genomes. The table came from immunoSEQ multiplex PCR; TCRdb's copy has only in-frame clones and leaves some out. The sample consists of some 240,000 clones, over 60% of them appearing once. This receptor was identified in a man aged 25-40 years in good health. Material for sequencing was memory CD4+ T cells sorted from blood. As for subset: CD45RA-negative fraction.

The CDR3 DNA is TGTGCCAGCAGTACGGCACGGTCTGGAGGTGAAGCTTTCTTT. It yields the protein CASSTARSGGEAFF. The chain uses TRBV27 and TRBJ1-1; D is undetermined. The V gene's germline CDR1 is MNHEY and CDR2 SMNVEV (reference sequence). The germline V and J ends were trimmed by 5 bases and 7 bases, with 17 bases remaining between them. The CDR3 has 14 amino acids.